This TCR beta chain was recovered during a study of T cell responses to AZD1222 COVID-19 vaccine. The CDR3 covers 13 residues. Per germline, CDR1 LNHDA and CDR2 SQIVND (reference sequence). The V gene lost 5 bases and the J gene lost 7 bases, with 12 bases spanning the gap. Here immunoSEQ multiplex PCR was the method, and the copy in TCRdb shows in-frame clones only, minus some. The table lists 100,000 to 150,000 clones, just over 90% of them singletons. The chain carries TRBV19 and TRBJ1-5; D remains ambiguous. The sequence derives from an adult in good health. Material: peripheral blood, obtained on day 0 of AZD1222 vaccination. The CDR3 bases are TGTGCCAGTAGTGTACTGAACGGGCAGCCCCAGCATTTT. Translated, it gives CASSVLNGQPQHF.